The 11 T cell receptor beta chains below all came from one sample that was sequenced in a study of chemoradiotherapy in HPV16-positive cancers. Libraries were prepared by immunoSEQ multiplex PCR; TCRdb keeps only in-frame clonotypes and omits some of them. The table lists some 25,000 clones, around nine tenths of them singletons. The material sequenced was blood, taken from a patient who underwent chemoradiotherapy. These receptors all stem from a human donor with HPV-associated anogenital cancer.

The rearrangement uses TRBV28 and TRBJ2-4; tentatively, D is TRBD1 or TRBD2 (9 bases each). The CDR3 extends over 15 amino acids. Germline V gives CDR1 MDHEN, CDR2 SYDVKM. V lost 7 bases and J lost 9, with 22 bases in between. Here the CDR3 reads CASTTGGAREGIQYF. DNA of the CDR3: TGTGCCAGCACCACAGGGGGCGCGCGGGAGGGCATTCAGTACTTC.

The rearrangement joins TRBV5-1 to TRBJ2-3; D possibly corresponds to TRBD1 (5 bases). V was trimmed by 2 bases and J by 3 bases, leaving 13 bases between them. The germline gives CDR1 SGHRS, CDR2 YFSETQ. CDR3 length equals 15 residues. CDR3 sequence reads: CASSLNPGSTDTQYF. The CDR3 nucleotides are TGCGCCAGCAGCTTAAACCCAGGGTCGACAGATACGCAGTATTTT.

The J gene is TRBJ2-5, the V gene TRBV7-2, with a possible D match to TRBD2 (5 bases). This CDR3 has 14 amino acids. From germline, CDR1 is SGHTA and CDR2 FQGNSA. V was trimmed by 4 bases and J by 1 base, leaving 10 bases between them. The CDR3 sequence: CASSSKRFQETQYF. CDR3 in DNA: TGTGCCAGCAGCTCTAAGCGGTTCCAAGAGACCCAGTACTTC.

This chain links TRBV6-5 with TRBJ2-5; D gene uncertain. Trimming cost V 5 bases and J 1 base, with 8 bases left between them. CDR1 is MNHEY, CDR2 SVGAGI, per germline. This CDR3 contains 13 residues. The CDR3 reads CASSRTSQETQYF. The CDR3 nucleotides are TGTGCCAGCAGTCGTACCTCCCAAGAGACCCAGTACTTC.

The J gene is TRBJ1-1, the V gene TRBV25-1, with D possibly matching TRBD1 (6 bases). The CDR3 spans 14 residues. V lost 0 bases to trimming and J lost 4 bases, with 9 bases between them. Germline CDR1 and CDR2: MGHDK and SYGVNS. The DNA for the CDR3 is TGTGCCAGCAGTGAATACGGAGGGGGCACTGAAGCTTTCTTT. It encodes CASSEYGGGTEAFF. The entire variable domain, with the rest obtained from reference TRBV25-1 and TRBJ1-1, is as follows: EADIYQTPRYLVIGTGKKITLECSQTMGHDKMYWYQQDPGMELHLIHYSYGVNSTEKGDLSSESTVSRIRTEHFPLTLESARPSHTSQYLCASSEYGGGTEAFFGQGTRLTVV.

This chain connects TRBV13 to TRBJ2-1; 7 bases line up with TRBD1. The V and J ends lost 6 bases and 0 bases, in that order; junction bases with no gene match: 8. The CDR3 length is 16 residues. Germline V gene sequence: CDR1 PRHDT, CDR2 FYEKMQ (reference sequence). CDR3 coding DNA: TGTGCCAGCAGGGATAAGGACAGGCACTCCTACAATGAGCAGTTCTTC. This translates into CASRDKDRHSYNEQFF.

This rearrangement joins TRBV9 to TRBJ1-2; D gene unclear. This CDR3 comprises 14 residues. Trimming took 4 bases from V and 3 from J, leaving 13 bases between them. Germline V gene sequence: CDR1 SGDLS, CDR2 YYNGEE. CDR3 in amino acids: CASSTRTEDYGYTF. For the CDR3, the DNA is TGTGCCAGCAGCACGAGGACGGAAGACTATGGCTACACCTTC.

This chain links TRBV7-9 with TRBJ1-4; 11 positions agree with TRBD1. In germline, CDR1 is SEHNR, CDR2 FQNEAQ (reference sequence). This CDR3 region has 18 residues. With 0 bases clipped from V and 1 base from J, the junction kept 4 bases outside the gene matches. In DNA, the CDR3 is TGTGCCAGCAGCTTAGCACGGACAGGGGGCATAACTAATGAAAAACTGTTTTTT. It specifies CASSLARTGGITNEKLFF.

This clone was seen a handful of times. J is TRBJ1-2 and V is TRBV7-2; 8 bases line up with TRBD1. This CDR3 region has 13 residues. Germline V gene lookup returns CDR1 SGHTA and CDR2 FQGNSA. V shed 4 bases and J 6 bases; nucleotides not matched to a gene: 4. The CDR3 is CASSSDREDGYTF. CDR3 coding DNA: TGTGCCAGCAGCTCGGACAGGGAGGATGGCTACACCTTC.

V and J are TRBV2 and TRBJ2-1, with 7 bases that match TRBD1. CDR3 length: 13 amino acids. The germline CDR1 and CDR2 sequences are SNHLY and FYNNEI. The V segment lost 5 bases and the J segment 8 bases; nucleotides outside the gene matches: 6. The CDR3 protein is CASSSTGFDEQFF. For the CDR3, the DNA is TGTGCCAGCAGTTCGACAGGGTTCGATGAGCAGTTCTTC.

The V gene is TRBV18, the J gene TRBJ2-3; TRBD2 agrees at 9 bases. CDR1 and CDR2 from the germline V gene are KGHSH and LQKENI. The CDR3 contains 16 residues. V dropped 3 bases and J dropped 2; count of bases not matched to a gene: 6. In DNA, the CDR3 is TGTGCCAGCTCACCCAGTAGCGGGAGCCTCACAGATACGCAGTATTTT. Encoded protein: CASSPSSGSLTDTQYF.